The entry that follows covers one TCR beta chain sequence. The antigen remains unidentified. The data stem from a study of cytomegalovirus exposure and HLA in healthy donors. Overall study: Most donors, around 81% of over 350 genotyped, fell in the Caucasian-associated ancestry cluster. Study conclusions and caveats: The investigators catalogued 150 to 200 TCR beta chains as cytomegalovirus-associated.

PCR was performed using 60 Vbeta and 13 Jbeta primers. Some clones are missing from TCRdb's copy, which holds only in-frame ones; the method was immunoSEQ multiplex PCR. The sample totals about 130,000 clones. CDR1 MNHNY and CDR2 SVGAGI come from the germline V gene (reference sequence). Trimming removed 0 bases from V and 4 bases from J, with 11 bases in between. The CDR3 has 15 residues. This sequence originates from a man aged 25-45 years in good health and CMV-seronegative. The chain employs TRBV6-6 and TRBJ2-3; D gene unclear. Sequenced: PBMCs. The CDR3 is CASSYSTTSADTQYF. The CDR3 nucleotides read TGTGCCAGCAGTTACTCTACTACTTCCGCAGATACGCAGTATTTT.